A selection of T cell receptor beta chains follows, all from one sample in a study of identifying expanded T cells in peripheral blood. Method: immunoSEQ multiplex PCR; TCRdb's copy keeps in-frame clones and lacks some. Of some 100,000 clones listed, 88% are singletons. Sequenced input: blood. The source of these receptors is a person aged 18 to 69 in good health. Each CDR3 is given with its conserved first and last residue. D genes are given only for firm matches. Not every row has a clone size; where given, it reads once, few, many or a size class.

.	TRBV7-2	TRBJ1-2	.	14	TGTGCCAGCAGCTTAAGGTCAGATAACTATGGCTACACCTTC	CASSLRSDNYGYTF
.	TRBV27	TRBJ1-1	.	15	TGTGCCAGCAGTTCCTTATCGTCGGGGGGCTCTGAAGCTTTCTTT	CASSSLSSGGSEAFF
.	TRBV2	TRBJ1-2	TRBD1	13	TGTGCCGGCCGACAGGGGGGGAACTATGGCTACACCTTC	CAGRQGGNYGYTF
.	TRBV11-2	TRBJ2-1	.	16	TGTGCCAGCAGCTTGGTCGGAGGGGTCTCCTACAATGAGCAGTTCTTC	CASSLVGGVSYNEQFF
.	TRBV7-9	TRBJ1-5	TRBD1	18	TGTGCCAGCAGCGGGGGACAGGGGGCGTCGGTGAGCAATCAGCCCCAGCATTTT	CASSGGQGASVSNQPQHF
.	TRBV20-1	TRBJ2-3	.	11	TGCAGTGCGCACCTAGCAGGTACGCAGTATTTT	CSAHLAGTQYF
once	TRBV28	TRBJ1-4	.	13	TGTGCCAGCAGTCCGTGGAGGGGTGAAAAACTGTTTTTT	CASSPWRGEKLFF
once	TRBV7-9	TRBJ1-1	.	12	TGTGCCAGCAGCCGGACAGATACTGAAGCTTTCTTT	CASSRTDTEAFF
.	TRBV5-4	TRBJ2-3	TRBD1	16	TGTGCCAGCAGCTTAGCAACAGGACAGGGCACAGATACGCAGTATTTT	CASSLATGQGTDTQYF
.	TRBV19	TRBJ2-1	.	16	TGTGCCAGTAGTATCGTAACGGGGCCCCTGGGCAATGAGCAGTTCTTC	CASSIVTGPLGNEQFF
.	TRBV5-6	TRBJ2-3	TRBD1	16	TGTGCCAGCAGCCCGATCGGGACAGGGGCTACAGATACGCAGTATTTT	CASSPIGTGATDTQYF
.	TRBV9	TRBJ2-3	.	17	TGTGCCAGCAGCGTAGACCCACTCGTAATTGGGACAGATACGCAGTATTTT	CASSVDPLVIGTDTQYF
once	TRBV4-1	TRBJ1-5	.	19	TGCGCCAGCAGCCAAGATAGTGTGGGCAGGGTTGGCGGGGCTCGGACCCAGCATTTT	CASSQDSVGRVGGARTQHF
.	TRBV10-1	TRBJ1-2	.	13	TGCGCCAGCAGTGAGTCGTTGGGGGCTGGCTACACCTTC	CASSESLGAGYTF
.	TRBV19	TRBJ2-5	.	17	TGTGCCAGTAGTATAGTCGGGCTAGCGAGACGCCAAGAGACCCAGTACTTC	CASSIVGLARRQETQYF
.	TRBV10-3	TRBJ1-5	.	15	TGTGCCATCAGTCCTCGGGATGGGGGCAATCAGCCCCAGCATTTT	CAISPRDGGNQPQHF
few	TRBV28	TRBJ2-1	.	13	TGTGCCAGCAGTTTGGGGTCGGGGGCCGAGCAGTTCTTC	CASSLGSGAEQFF
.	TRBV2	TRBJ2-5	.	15	TGTGCCAGCAGTAGCTCTAGGGGGACCCAAGAGACCCAGTACTTC	CASSSSRGTQETQYF
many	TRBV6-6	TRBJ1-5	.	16	TGTGCCAGCAGTTACAGGGGGGGGAGGGGCAATCAGCCCCAGCATTTT	CASSYRGGRGNQPQHF
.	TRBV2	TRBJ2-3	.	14	TGTGCCAGCAGGCCCCAAGGATACACAGATACGCAGTATTTT	CASRPQGYTDTQYF
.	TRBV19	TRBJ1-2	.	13	TGTGCCAGTAGTATAGTTGCCGGGCGGGGCTACACCTTC	CASSIVAGRGYTF
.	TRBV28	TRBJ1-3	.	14	TGTGCCAGCAGTACAGGGTCCCAAGGGAACACCATATATTTT	CASSTGSQGNTIYF
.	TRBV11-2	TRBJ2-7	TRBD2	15	TGTGCCAGCAGCTTATCGCTAGCGGAGAGGTACGAGCAGTACTTC	CASSLSLAERYEQYF
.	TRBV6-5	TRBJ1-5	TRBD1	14	TGTGCCAGCAGTGACAGGGGCAGCAATCAGCCCCAGCATTTT	CASSDRGSNQPQHF
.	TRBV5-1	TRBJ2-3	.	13	TGCGCCAGCAGCTTGGGGCGCCGAGATACGCAGTATTTT	CASSLGRRDTQYF
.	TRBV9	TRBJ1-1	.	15	TGTGCCAGCAGCGCCCTAAGGGGTTTTAACACTGAAGCTTTCTTT	CASSALRGFNTEAFF
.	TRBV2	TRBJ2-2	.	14	TGTGCTACCCAGAGAACAGGGAACACCGGGGAGCTGTTTTTT	CATQRTGNTGELFF
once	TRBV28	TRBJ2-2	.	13	TGTGCCAGCAATGACAGAAACACCGGGGAGCTGTTTTTT	CASNDRNTGELFF
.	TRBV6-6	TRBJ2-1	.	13	TGTGCCAGCAGACCCGGACTTTCTGATGAGCAGTTCTTC	CASRPGLSDEQFF
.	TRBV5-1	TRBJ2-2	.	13	TGCGCCAGCAGCTTCTCGGTAACCGGGGAGCTGTTTTTT	CASSFSVTGELFF
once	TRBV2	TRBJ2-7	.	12	TGTGCCAGCAGTCCAACCCCGGGGGAGCAGTACTTC	CASSPTPGEQYF
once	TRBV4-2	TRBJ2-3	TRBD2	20	TGTGCCAGCAGCCTTCCTCCTCCGGGACTAGCGGGAGGGCCAACAGATACGCAGTATTTT	CASSLPPPGLAGGPTDTQYF
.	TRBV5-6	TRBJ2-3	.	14	TGTGCCAGCAGCATTGGACGGTACACAGATACGCAGTATTTT	CASSIGRYTDTQYF
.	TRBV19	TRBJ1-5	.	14	TGTGCCAGTAGTTCGCCAGGGGCTGGCCAGCCCCAGCATTTT	CASSSPGAGQPQHF
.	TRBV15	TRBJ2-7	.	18	TGTGCCACCAGCGGGGCCCAGGGGCGAGTTACTTCCGCCTACGAGCAGTACTTC	CATSGAQGRVTSAYEQYF
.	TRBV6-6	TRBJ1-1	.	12	TGTGCCAGCACTTCACGACCCACTGAAGCTTTCTTT	CASTSRPTEAFF
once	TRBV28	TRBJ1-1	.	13	TGTGCCACTACCCAGGGAGAGAACACTGAAGCTTTCTTT	CATTQGENTEAFF
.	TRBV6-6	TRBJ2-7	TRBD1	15	TGTGCCAGCAGTCAACCGGGACAGGGGTCATACGAGCAGTACTTC	CASSQPGQGSYEQYF
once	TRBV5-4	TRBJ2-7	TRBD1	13	TGTGCCAGCAGCTTGAAGACAGGGGGCGAGCAGTACTTC	CASSLKTGGEQYF
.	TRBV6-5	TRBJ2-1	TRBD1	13	TGTGCCACCAAGGGACAGGGTTTCAATGAGCAGTTCTTC	CATKGQGFNEQFF
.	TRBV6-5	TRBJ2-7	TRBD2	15	TGTGCCAGCAGTTACTCAGCGGGAGCTACTTACGAGCAGTACTTC	CASSYSAGATYEQYF
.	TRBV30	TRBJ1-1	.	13	TGTGCCTGGCTACAGGGTAGGGACACTGAAGCTTTCTTT	CAWLQGRDTEAFF
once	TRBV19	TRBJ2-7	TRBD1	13	TGTGCCAGTAGGGGACAGGGGGACTACGAGCAGTACTTC	CASRGQGDYEQYF
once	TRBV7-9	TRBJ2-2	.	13	TGTGCCAGCAGCGAGAAAGGGACCGGGGAGCTGTTTTTT	CASSEKGTGELFF
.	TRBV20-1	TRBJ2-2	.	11	TGCAGTGCTAGGGGGTCCGGGGAGCTGTTTTTT	CSARGSGELFF
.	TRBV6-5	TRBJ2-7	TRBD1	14	TGTGCCAGCAGTTACCAGACAGGGTCCTACGAGCAGTACTTC	CASSYQTGSYEQYF
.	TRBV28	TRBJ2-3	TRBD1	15	TGTGCCAGCAGTTGGACAGGGGGTCGGGCAGATACGCAGTATTTT	CASSWTGGRADTQYF
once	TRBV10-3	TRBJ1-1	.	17	TGTGCCATCAGTGGTACGAGTTACGGGGGTCGGAACACTGAAGCTTTCTTT	CAISGTSYGGRNTEAFF
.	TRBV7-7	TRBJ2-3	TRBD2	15	TGTGCCAGCAGCCCACAGGCGGGGGTGGCGGATACGCAGTATTTT	CASSPQAGVADTQYF
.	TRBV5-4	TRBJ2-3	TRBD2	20	TGTGCCAGCAGCTTGTCACCCCCGGGACTAGCGAAGGGGGTTGGAGATACGCAGTATTTT	CASSLSPPGLAKGVGDTQYF
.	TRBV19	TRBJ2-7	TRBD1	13	TGTGCCAGTAGTGAGACAGGGGCCTACGAGCAGTACTTC	CASSETGAYEQYF
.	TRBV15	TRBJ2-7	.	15	TGTGCCACCAGCAACGACCGGGCCGTATCCTACGAGCAGTACTTC	CATSNDRAVSYEQYF
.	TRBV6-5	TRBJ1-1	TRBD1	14	TGTGCCAGCAGTACAGGGGGAAAGGACACTGAAGCTTTCTTT	CASSTGGKDTEAFF
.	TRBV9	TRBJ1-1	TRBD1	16	TGTGCCAGCAGTGGCCTATTGACAGGGGTGACCACTGAAGCTTTCTTT	CASSGLLTGVTTEAFF
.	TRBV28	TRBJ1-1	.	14	TGTGCCACTTCTAAGGGCGGCGTCTCCACTGAAGCTTTCTTT	CATSKGGVSTEAFF
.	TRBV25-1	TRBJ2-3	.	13	TGTGCCGCCGCCTCATCACCATCTCATACGCAGTATTTT	CAAASSPSHTQYF
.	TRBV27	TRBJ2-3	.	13	TGTGCCAGCAGCAGGGACATTCAAGATACGCAGTATTTT	CASSRDIQDTQYF
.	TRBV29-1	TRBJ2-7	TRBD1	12	TGCAGCACCGGGACAGGGTTAAGCGAGCAGTACTTC	CSTGTGLSEQYF
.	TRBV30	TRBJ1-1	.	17	TGTGCCTGGAGCGCCGGCATTATTTACAGAAAGAACACTGAAGCTTTCTTT	CAWSAGIIYRKNTEAFF